Listed here are 30 T cell receptor beta chains from one sample, sequenced in a study of blood T cell repertoires in COVID-19. Sequencing used immunoSEQ multiplex PCR; TCRdb keeps in-frame clones, though not all of them. The sample holds tens of thousands of clones, over 75% seen once. The sequenced material came from peripheral blood. Source of these receptors: a man aged 70-80 years with acute or convalescent COVID-19.

The V gene is TRBV12-3 or TRBV12-4, the J gene TRBJ2-6; the D is unclear. The V gene lost 3 bases and the J gene lost 2 bases, with 2 bases spanning the gap. This CDR3 region has 13 residues. CDR3 sequence: CASSFTGANVLTF. In nucleotides, the CDR3 is TGTGCCAGCAGTTTTACTGGGGCCAACGTCCTGACTTTC.

The CDR3 nucleotides are TGTGCCAGCAGCTTCGGATACAGGGGAGTGAGCACTGAAGCTTTCTTT. Amino acid sequence: CASSFGYRGVSTEAFF. This chain links TRBV7-2 with TRBJ1-1; 7 bases line up with TRBD1. Trimming cost V 3 bases and J 4 bases; bases outside gene matches: 11. The CDR3 is 16 amino acids. CDR1 and CDR2 (germline): SGHTA, FQGNSA.

The chain uses TRBV6-5 and TRBJ1-4; TRBD1 matches 7 bases. The CDR3 length is 13 residues. Germline CDR1 and CDR2: MNHEY and SVGAGI. J lost 10 bases, V lost 6 bases, and 8 bases had no gene match. CDR3 nucleotides: TGTGCCAGCAGCCTGGCTGCAGGGGGAAAACTGTTTTTT. This translates into CASSLAAGGKLFF.

The chain employs TRBV2 and TRBJ1-3; a weak D match, TRBD1 (5 bases). The germline V gene has CDR1 SNHLY and CDR2 FYNNEI. The CDR3 consists of 16 residues. V was pared by 0 bases and J by 0 bases, with 9 bases between. The CDR3 region has the DNA TGTGCCAGCAGTGAAGCGCGGGGGGGCTCTGGAAACACCATATATTTT. It encodes CASSEARGGSGNTIYF.

V is TRBV25-1 and J is TRBJ2-3; no clear D. Germline V gene lookup returns CDR1 MGHDK and CDR2 SYGVNS. The CDR3 has 11 residues. Trimming removed 6 bases from V and 4 bases from J, with 5 bases in between. CDR3 residues: CASSLSDTQYF. For the CDR3, the DNA is TGTGCCAGCAGCCTCTCAGATACGCAGTATTTT.

A few counts support this clone. The chain recombines TRBV6-5 with TRBJ1-1; D may be TRBD1 (6 bases). The CDR3 contains 14 residues. CDR1 and CDR2 from the germline V gene are MNHEY and SVGAGI. Between the trimmed V and J ends, which lost 2 bases and 4 bases, there was a span of 11 bases. The CDR3 here is CASSYRRGGTEAFF. The CDR3 coding sequence is TGTGCCAGCAGTTACCGGAGGGGGGGCACTGAAGCTTTCTTT.

The chain employs TRBV9 and TRBJ1-2; D unresolved. Germline lookup yields CDR1 SGDLS and CDR2 YYNGEE. The CDR3 covers 12 residues. V gave up 3 bases and J gave up 7 bases, with 10 bases separating them. The DNA for the CDR3 is TGTGCCAGCAGCGAGGCCGGGAGTGGCTACACCTTC. It specifies CASSEAGSGYTF.

The chain employs TRBV27 and TRBJ2-7; 9 bases fit TRBD1. Germline trimming cut 3 bases from V and 5 bases from J; bases unmatched to any gene: 5. The germline CDR1 and CDR2 sequences are MNHEY and SMNVEV (reference sequence). The CDR3 contains 14 residues. The DNA of the CDR3 is TGTGCCAGCAGTTTCTTGGACAGGGGCGACGAGCAGTACTTC. Protein product: CASSFLDRGDEQYF.

The V call is TRBV6-1, the J call TRBJ1-3; no definite D call. The CDR3 runs to 13 residues. Trimming stripped 2 bases from V and 4 bases from J, with 6 bases between. Germline V gene data show CDR1 as MNHNS and CDR2 as SASEGT. The CDR3 sequence is CASSEMAGNTIYF. For the CDR3, the DNA is TGTGCCAGCAGTGAAATGGCCGGAAACACCATATATTTT.

The J gene is TRBJ2-3, the V gene TRBV3-1 (or the pseudogene TRBV3-2); D is perhaps TRBD2 (5 bases). This CDR3 region has 14 residues. Germline assignment: CDR1 LGHDT and CDR2 YNNKEL (reference sequence). V was pared by 3 bases and J by 3 bases, with 10 bases between. The CDR3 nucleotides read TGTGCCAGCAGCCAGATCGGGGTGACAGATACGCAGTATTTT. Amino acids: CASSQIGVTDTQYF.

The chain recombines TRBV3-1 (or the pseudogene TRBV3-2) with TRBJ2-7; possibly TRBD2 for D (6 bases). V lost 4 bases to trimming and J lost 7 bases, with 20 bases between them. Germline V gene data show CDR1 as LGHDT and CDR2 as YNNKEL (reference sequence). CDR3 size: 15 residues. The CDR3 loop reads CASSLPGLAPMEQYF. Here the CDR3 DNA reads TGTGCCAGCAGCCTACCGGGACTGGCACCTATGGAGCAGTACTTC.

The chain carries TRBV19 and TRBJ2-3; D might be TRBD2 (7 bases). V was trimmed by 5 bases and J by 0 bases, leaving 12 bases between them. This CDR3 has 15 residues. The germline V gene encodes CDR1 LNHDA and CDR2 SQIVND (reference sequence). Here the CDR3 reads CASSQGGGSTDTQYF. The DNA for the CDR3 is TGTGCCAGTAGTCAGGGCGGGGGCAGCACAGATACGCAGTATTTT.

The CDR3 sequence: CAISEARGRETQYF. CDR3 DNA sequence: TGTGCCATCAGTGAGGCCAGGGGCAGGGAGACCCAGTACTTC. The chain is built from TRBV10-3 and TRBJ2-5, with D perhaps TRBD1 (6 bases). The germline V and J ends were trimmed by 2 bases and 5 bases, with 12 bases remaining between them. CDR3 length: 14 amino acids. Germline V gene sequence: CDR1 ENHRY, CDR2 SYGVKD.

V is TRBV9 and J is TRBJ1-6; 9 bases fit TRBD1. The CDR3 runs to 15 residues. Germline CDR1 SGDLS, CDR2 YYNGEE. The V and J ends lost 4 bases and 6 bases, in that order; junction bases with no gene match: 5. CDR3 protein: CASSKQGQGNSPLHF. CDR3 bases: TGTGCCAGCAGCAAACAGGGACAGGGTAATTCACCCCTCCACTTT.

The chain carries TRBV6-5 and TRBJ1-2; TRBD1 matches 8 bases. The V and J ends lost 6 bases and 3 bases, in that order; junction bases with no gene match: 6. In germline, CDR1 is MNHEY, CDR2 SVGAGI. The CDR3 spans 14 residues. CDR3: CASSRGQGHYGYTF. CDR3 nucleotides: TGTGCCAGCAGCCGCGGACAGGGCCACTATGGCTACACCTTC.

The chain links TRBV5-3 to TRBJ1-4, with 7 bases that match TRBD1. TRBV5-3 is placed among ORFs of uncertain function. This CDR3 contains 15 residues. V shed 3 bases, J shed 2 bases, and the junction held 4 bases outside the gene matches. As DNA, the CDR3 is TGTGCCAGAAGCTGCAGGGGGGAGACTAATGAAAAACTGTTTTTT. Translated: CARSCRGETNEKLFF.

This clone has just one count. V and J are TRBV7-2 and TRBJ2-7, with 8 positions matching TRBD2. This CDR3 spans 15 amino acids. V gave up 5 bases and J gave up 3 bases; unmatched junction bases: 9. Germline V gene lookup returns CDR1 SGHTA and CDR2 FQGNSA. CDR3 DNA: TGTGCCAGCAGCCTCAGAGCGGGGGAAGTCTACGAGCAGTACGTC. This encodes CASSLRAGEVYEQYV.

This chain joins TRBV20-1 and TRBJ2-2; D ambiguous. The CDR3 spans 13 residues. The germline V gene has CDR1 DFQATT and CDR2 SNEGSKA (reference sequence). The V and J ends lost 3 bases and 6 bases respectively, with 11 bases between them. The CDR3 DNA reads TGCAGTGCTAGTGTGGCCTCCGCCGGGGAGCTGTTTTTT. It translates to CSASVASAGELFF.

The CDR3 sequence is CASSVDSNYGYTF. The DNA of the CDR3 is TGTGCCAGCAGCGTAGACAGTAACTATGGCTACACCTTC. This rearrangement joins TRBV9 to TRBJ1-2; D gene uncertain. Trimming took 0 bases from V and 1 from J, leaving 4 bases between them. CDR1 is SGDLS, CDR2 YYNGEE, per germline. There are 13 residues in the CDR3.

The table lists this clone with a few counts. The V call is TRBV27, the J call TRBJ2-1, with 11 bases that match TRBD1. The CDR3 has 16 amino acids. CDR1 and CDR2 (germline): MNHEY, SMNVEV (reference sequence). V was pared by 4 bases and J by 8 bases, with 10 bases of the junction left unmatched. The DNA of the CDR3 is TGTGCCAGCAGTTGGGCCGGGACAGGGGGAATCGATGAGCAGTTCTTC. Protein: CASSWAGTGGIDEQFF.

CDR3 in DNA: TGTGCCAGCAGCCAAGATGAGGTTACCGGGGAGCTGTTTTTT. Amino acid sequence: CASSQDEVTGELFF. The genes are TRBV3-1 (or the pseudogene TRBV3-2) and TRBJ2-2; D is unresolved. V lost 0 bases to trimming and J lost 5 bases, with 7 bases between them. CDR3 size: 14 residues. Germline CDR1 LGHDT, CDR2 YNNKEL (reference sequence).

This sequence joins TRBV6-6 and TRBJ1-5, with D possibly matching TRBD1 (6 bases). V lost 3 bases, J lost 4 bases, and 10 bases lay in between. This CDR3 comprises 14 residues. Germline CDR1 is MNHNY and CDR2 is SVGAGI (reference sequence). CDR3 sequence: CASSYDRTNQPQHF. The CDR3 coding sequence is TGTGCCAGCAGTTATGACAGGACTAATCAGCCCCAGCATTTT.

V and J are TRBV29-1 and TRBJ1-1; tentatively, D is TRBD1 (5 bases). V lost 7 bases, J lost 4 bases, and 13 bases lay in between. This CDR3 has 12 amino acids. Looked up from germline, CDR1 is SQVTM and CDR2 is ANQGSEA. CDR3: CSARSGGTEAFF. The CDR3 DNA reads as TGCAGCGCGCGTTCGGGGGGCACTGAAGCTTTCTTT.

J is TRBJ1-4 and V is TRBV30; D not certain. This CDR3 comprises 15 residues. Germline V CDR1 and CDR2: GTSNPN, SVGIG (reference sequence). Trimming took off 2 bases at V and 8 bases at J, with 18 bases between the two ends. Here the CDR3 reads CAWSLIHAAGEKLFF. The CDR3 bases are TGTGCCTGGAGTTTGATTCATGCCGCGGGGGAAAAACTGTTTTTT.

This chain uses TRBV27 with TRBJ2-3, with a weak D call TRBD1 (7 bases). Trimming removed 3 bases from V and 2 bases from J, with 15 bases in between. CDR1 and CDR2 (germline): MNHEY, SMNVEV (reference sequence). This CDR3 has 16 residues. This CDR3 is CASSFLTGRFTDTQYF. The DNA of the CDR3 is TGTGCCAGCAGTTTCCTGACAGGGAGGTTCACAGATACGCAGTATTTT.

CDR3 DNA sequence: TGCGCCAGCAGCTTAGGCGGGGGAACCTCACGGGAGCAGTTCTTC. It specifies CASSLGGGTSREQFF. The gene calls are TRBV5-1 and TRBJ2-1, with 7 bases lining up with TRBD2. This CDR3 comprises 15 residues. Looked up from germline, CDR1 is SGHRS and CDR2 is YFSETQ. The junction had 12 bases not matched to a gene; V was cut back by 2 bases and J by 10 bases.

This clone was observed a handful of times. This rearrangement joins TRBV2 to TRBJ1-6, with D maybe TRBD1 (5 bases). Germline values: CDR1 SNHLY, CDR2 FYNNEI. CDR3 length equals 15 residues. The V end was cut by 6 bases, the J end by 0 bases, with 9 bases between. DNA for the CDR3: TGTGCCAGCAGCGTCGACAGCTCCTATAATTCACCCCTCCACTTT. It translates to CASSVDSSYNSPLHF.

This chain uses TRBV27 with TRBJ1-2, with D possibly being TRBD1 (6 bases). The ends were cut back, 0 bases at V and 6 bases at J, with 14 bases in the middle. This CDR3 has 15 residues. The V gene's germline CDR1 is MNHEY and CDR2 SMNVEV (reference sequence). For the CDR3, the DNA is TGTGCCAGCAGTTTATCGTCCAGGGGATTCCATGGCTACACCTTC. Its protein is CASSLSSRGFHGYTF.

This clone has more than one count but fewer than ten. V is TRBV29-1 and J is TRBJ2-1; TRBD2 matches 8 bases. The V gene end was trimmed by 1 base and the J gene end by 0 bases; junction bases not matched to a gene: 5. The CDR3 is 16 amino acids. Per the germline V gene, CDR1 is SQVTM and CDR2 is ANQGSEA. The CDR3 DNA is TGCAGCGTTGAAGGAGGGACTAGGAGCTCCTACAATGAGCAGTTCTTC. Protein sequence: CSVEGGTRSSYNEQFF.

The chain recombines TRBV27 with TRBJ1-5; no clear D. This CDR3 spans 12 amino acids. Trimming took off 5 bases at V and 9 bases at J, with 11 bases between the two ends. Germline CDR1 is MNHEY and CDR2 is SMNVEV (reference sequence). This CDR3 reads CASSPPYGPQHF. The CDR3 DNA follows: TGTGCCAGCAGTCCCCCGTACGGGCCCCAGCATTTT.